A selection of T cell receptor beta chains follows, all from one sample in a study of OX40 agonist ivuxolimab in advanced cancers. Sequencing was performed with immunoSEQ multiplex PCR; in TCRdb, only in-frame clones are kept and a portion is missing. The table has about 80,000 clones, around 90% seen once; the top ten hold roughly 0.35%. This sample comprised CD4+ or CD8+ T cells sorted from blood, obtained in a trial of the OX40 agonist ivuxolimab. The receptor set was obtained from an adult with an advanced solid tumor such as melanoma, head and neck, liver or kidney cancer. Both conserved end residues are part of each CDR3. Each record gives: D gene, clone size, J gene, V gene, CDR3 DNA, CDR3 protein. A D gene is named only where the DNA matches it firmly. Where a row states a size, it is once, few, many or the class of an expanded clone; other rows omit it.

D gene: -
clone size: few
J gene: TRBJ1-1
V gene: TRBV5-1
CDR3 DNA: TGCGCCAGCAGCTTGATCGTGTCATCGAACACTGAAGCTTTCTTT
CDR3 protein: CASSLIVSSNTEAFF

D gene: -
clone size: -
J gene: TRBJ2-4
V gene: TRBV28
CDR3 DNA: TGTGCCAGCAGTAGATACGCCAAAAACATTCAGTACTTC
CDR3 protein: CASSRYAKNIQYF

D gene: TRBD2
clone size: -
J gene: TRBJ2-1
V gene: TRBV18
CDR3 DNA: TGTGCCAGCTCACTGACTAGCAGTCCCTACAATGAGCAGTTCTTC
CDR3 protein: CASSLTSSPYNEQFF

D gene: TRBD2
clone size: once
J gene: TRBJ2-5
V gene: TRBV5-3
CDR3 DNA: TGTGCCAGAAGGAAACCCAGCGGGGGGGACCGAGAGACCCAGTACTTC
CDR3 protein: CARRKPSGGDRETQYF

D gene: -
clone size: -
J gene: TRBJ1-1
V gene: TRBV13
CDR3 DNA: TGTGCCAGCAGTTTGATTGGGGAACAGGGACGAAGTACTGAAGCTTTCTTT
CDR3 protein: CASSLIGEQGRSTEAFF

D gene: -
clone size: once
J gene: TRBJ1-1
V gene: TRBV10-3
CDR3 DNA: TGTGCCATCAAGGGATCCGAGAACACTGAAGCTTTCTTT
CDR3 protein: CAIKGSENTEAFF

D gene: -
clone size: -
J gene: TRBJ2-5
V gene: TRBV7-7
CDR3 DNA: TGTGCCAGCAGCTTAGGTTCGGGTCTCGGGGAGACCCAGTACTTC
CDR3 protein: CASSLGSGLGETQYF

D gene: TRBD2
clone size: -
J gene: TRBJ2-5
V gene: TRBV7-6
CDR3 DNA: TGTGCCAGCAGCTTACGGACGGGGGGGCAGGGGACCCAGTACTTC
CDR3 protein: CASSLRTGGQGTQYF

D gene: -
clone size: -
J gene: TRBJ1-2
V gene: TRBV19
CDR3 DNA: TGTGCCAGTAGTATAGCCAACAGGGACTATGGCTACACCTTC
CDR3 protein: CASSIANRDYGYTF

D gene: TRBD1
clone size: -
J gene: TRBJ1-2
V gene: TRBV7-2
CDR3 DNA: TGTGCCAGCAGCTTAGAGGACAGGGCCTATGGCTACACCTTC
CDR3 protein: CASSLEDRAYGYTF

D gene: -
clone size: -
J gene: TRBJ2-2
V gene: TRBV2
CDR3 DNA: TGTGCCAGCAGTGTATCAGGTTGGACCGGGGAGCTGTTTTTT
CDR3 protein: CASSVSGWTGELFF

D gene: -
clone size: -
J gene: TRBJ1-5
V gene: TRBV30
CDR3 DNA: TGTGCCTGGAGTTCTGACGGGACACTCAATCAGCCCCAGCATTTT
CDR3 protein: CAWSSDGTLNQPQHF

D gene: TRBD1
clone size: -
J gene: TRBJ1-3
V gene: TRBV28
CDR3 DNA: TGTGCCACGAATCCACAGGGGCTTGGAAACACCATATATTTT
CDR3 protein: CATNPQGLGNTIYF

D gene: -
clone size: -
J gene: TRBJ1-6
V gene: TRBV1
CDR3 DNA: TGCACCAGCAGCCAAAGCCGGGACAGGGAATCACCCCTCCACTTT
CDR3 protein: CTSSQSRDRESPLHF

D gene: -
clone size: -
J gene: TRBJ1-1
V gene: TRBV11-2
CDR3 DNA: TGTGCCAGCAGCTTAGTAGGGGGGGCTAACACTGAAGCTTTCTTT
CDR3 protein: CASSLVGGANTEAFF

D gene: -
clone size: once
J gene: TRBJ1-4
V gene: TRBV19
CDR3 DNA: TGTGCCAGTAGTATGGTAAGCGGAAAACTGTTTTTT
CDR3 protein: CASSMVSGKLFF

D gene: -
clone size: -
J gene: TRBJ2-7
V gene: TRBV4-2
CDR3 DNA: TGTGCCAGCAGCCAAAGTAGGGTGGAGCAGTACTTC
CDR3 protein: CASSQSRVEQYF

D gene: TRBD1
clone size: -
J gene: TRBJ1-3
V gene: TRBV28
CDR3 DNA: TGTGCCAGCTCAGACAGGGGGACAAACACCATATATTTT
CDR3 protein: CASSDRGTNTIYF

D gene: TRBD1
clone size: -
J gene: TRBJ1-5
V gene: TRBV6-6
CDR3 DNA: TGTGCCAGCAGCGGGACAGCTAGCAATCAGCCCCAGCATTTT
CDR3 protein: CASSGTASNQPQHF

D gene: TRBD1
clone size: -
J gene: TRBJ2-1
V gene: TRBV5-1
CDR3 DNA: TGCGCCAGCAGTCCCGGACAGGGGGATTCGAATGAGCAGTTCTTC
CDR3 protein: CASSPGQGDSNEQFF

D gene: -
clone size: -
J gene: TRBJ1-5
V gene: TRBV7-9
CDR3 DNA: TGTGCCAGCAGCGTAGGCCCGGGGGGAAATAGCAATCAGCCCCAGCATTTT
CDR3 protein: CASSVGPGGNSNQPQHF

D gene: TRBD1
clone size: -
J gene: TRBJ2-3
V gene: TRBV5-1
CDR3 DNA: TGCGCCAGCAGCCTCACCGGGACAGGGACGACTTATTTT
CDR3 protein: CASSLTGTGTTYF

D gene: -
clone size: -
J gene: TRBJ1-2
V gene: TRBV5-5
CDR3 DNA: TGTGCCAGCAGCTTGTTCGCGACACCTAACTATGGCTACACCTTC
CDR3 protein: CASSLFATPNYGYTF

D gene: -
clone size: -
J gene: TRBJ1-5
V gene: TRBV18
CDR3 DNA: TGTGCCAGCTCAGCCGACAGGATCAGCAATCAGCCCCAGCATTTT
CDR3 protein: CASSADRISNQPQHF

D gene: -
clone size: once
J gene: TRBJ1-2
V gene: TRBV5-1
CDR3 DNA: TGCGCCAGCAGCCCGAGGGAGGTCTACTATGGCTACACCTTC
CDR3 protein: CASSPREVYYGYTF

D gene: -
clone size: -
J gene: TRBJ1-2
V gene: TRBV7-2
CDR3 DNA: TGTGCCAGCAGCTTAGATTGGACTGACTATGGCTACACCTTC
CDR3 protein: CASSLDWTDYGYTF

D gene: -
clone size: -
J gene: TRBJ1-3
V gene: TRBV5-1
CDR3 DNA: TGCGCCAGCAGCTTGGAAGGGAGGGGAATGGGAAACACCATATATTTT
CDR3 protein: CASSLEGRGMGNTIYF

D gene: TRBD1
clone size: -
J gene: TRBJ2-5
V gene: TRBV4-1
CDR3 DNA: TGCGCCAGCAGCCAGGGACAGGGGGTCTTGAAGACCCAGTACTTC
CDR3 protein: CASSQGQGVLKTQYF

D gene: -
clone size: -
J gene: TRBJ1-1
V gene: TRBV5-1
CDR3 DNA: TGCGCCAGCAGCTTCGACAGGCGGATCGAAGCTTTCTTT
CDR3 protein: CASSFDRRIEAFF

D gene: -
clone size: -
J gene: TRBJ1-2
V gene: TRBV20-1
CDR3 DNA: TGCAGTCGGACCTCCTCCTATGGCTACACCTTC
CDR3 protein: CSRTSSYGYTF

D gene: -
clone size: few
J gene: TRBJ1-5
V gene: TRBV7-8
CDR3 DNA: TGTGCCAGCAGCTCCAATCAGCCCCAGCATTTT
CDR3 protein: CASSSNQPQHF